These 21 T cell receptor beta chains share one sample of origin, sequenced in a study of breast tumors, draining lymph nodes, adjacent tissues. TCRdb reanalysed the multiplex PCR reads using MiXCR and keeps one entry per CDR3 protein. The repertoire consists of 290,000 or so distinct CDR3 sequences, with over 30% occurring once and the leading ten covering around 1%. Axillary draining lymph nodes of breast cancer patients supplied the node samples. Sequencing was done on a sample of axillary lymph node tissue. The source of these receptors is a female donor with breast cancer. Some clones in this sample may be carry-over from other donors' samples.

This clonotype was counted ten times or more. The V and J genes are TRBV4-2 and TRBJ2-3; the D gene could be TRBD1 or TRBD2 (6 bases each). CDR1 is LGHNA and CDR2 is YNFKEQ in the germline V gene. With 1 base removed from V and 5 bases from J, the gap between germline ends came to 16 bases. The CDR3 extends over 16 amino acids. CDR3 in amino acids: CASSQGLGGYRDTQYF. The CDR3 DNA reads TGTGCCAGCAGCCAAGGCTTGGGGGGCTACAGAGATACGCAGTATTTT.

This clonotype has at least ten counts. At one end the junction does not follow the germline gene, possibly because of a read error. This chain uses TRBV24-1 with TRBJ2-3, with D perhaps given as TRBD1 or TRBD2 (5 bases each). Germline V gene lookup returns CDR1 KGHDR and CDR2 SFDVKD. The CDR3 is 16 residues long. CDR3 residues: CATSVTGTVNTNTQYF. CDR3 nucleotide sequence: TGTGCCACCAGTGTTACCGGGACGGTAAACACAAATACGCAGTATTTT.

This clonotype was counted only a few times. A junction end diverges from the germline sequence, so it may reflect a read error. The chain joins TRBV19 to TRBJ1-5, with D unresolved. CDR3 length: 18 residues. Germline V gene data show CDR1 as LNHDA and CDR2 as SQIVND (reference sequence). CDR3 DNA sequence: TGTGCCAGTAGTATAGATGGTGCTGGTTTCGGGAGTCAGCGGCCCCGGCATTTT. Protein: CASSIDGAGFGSQRPRHF.

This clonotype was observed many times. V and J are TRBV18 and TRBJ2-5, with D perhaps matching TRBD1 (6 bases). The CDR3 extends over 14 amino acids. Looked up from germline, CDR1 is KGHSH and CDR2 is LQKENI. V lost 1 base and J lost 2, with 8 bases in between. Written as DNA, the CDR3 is TGTGCCAGCTCACCACTCGGACAGCAAGAGACCCAGTACTTC. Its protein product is CASSPLGQQETQYF.

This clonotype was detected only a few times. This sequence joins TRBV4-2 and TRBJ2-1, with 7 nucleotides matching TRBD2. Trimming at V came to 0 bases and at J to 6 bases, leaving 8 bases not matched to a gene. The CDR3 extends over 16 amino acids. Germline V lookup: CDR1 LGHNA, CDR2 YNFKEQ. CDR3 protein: CASSQDPAGAANEQFF. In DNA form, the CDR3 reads TGTGCCAGCAGCCAAGACCCGGCGGGAGCTGCCAATGAGCAGTTCTTC.

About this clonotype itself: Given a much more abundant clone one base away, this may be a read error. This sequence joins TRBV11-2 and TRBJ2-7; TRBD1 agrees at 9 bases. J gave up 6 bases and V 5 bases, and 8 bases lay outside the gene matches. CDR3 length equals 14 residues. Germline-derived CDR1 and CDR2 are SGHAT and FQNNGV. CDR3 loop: CASSTGTGSGEQYF. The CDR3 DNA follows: TGTGCCAGCAGCACTGGGACAGGGTCGGGCGAGCAGTACTTC.

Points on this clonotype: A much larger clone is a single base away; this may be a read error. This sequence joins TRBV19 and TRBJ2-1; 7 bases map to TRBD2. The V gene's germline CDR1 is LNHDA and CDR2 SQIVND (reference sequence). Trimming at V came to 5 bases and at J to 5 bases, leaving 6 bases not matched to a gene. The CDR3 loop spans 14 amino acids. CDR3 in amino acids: CASSFGTTDNEQFF. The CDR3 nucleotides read TGTGCCAGTAGTTTTGGGACTACTGACAATGAGCAGTTCTTC.

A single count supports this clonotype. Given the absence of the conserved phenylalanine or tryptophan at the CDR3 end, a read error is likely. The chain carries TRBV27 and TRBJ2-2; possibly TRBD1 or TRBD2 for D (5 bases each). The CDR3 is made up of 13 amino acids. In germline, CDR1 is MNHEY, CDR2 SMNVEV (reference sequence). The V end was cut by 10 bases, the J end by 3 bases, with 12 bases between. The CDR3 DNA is TGTGCCACCGCGAGAGGGGACACCGGGGAGCTGTTTTCT. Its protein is CATARGDTGELFS.

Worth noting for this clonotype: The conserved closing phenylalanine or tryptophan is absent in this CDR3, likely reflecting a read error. The CDR3 loop reads CASRPGGYTGNTIYL. CDR3 sequence (DNA): TGTGCCAGCAGGCCGGGGGGGTACACTGGAAACACCATATATCTT. The chain uses TRBV28 and TRBJ1-3, with TRBD1 as a possible D gene (5 bases). The CDR3 is made up of 15 amino acids. Germline CDR1 MDHEN, CDR2 SYDVKM. V shed 6 bases and J shed 2 bases, with 14 bases lying between them.

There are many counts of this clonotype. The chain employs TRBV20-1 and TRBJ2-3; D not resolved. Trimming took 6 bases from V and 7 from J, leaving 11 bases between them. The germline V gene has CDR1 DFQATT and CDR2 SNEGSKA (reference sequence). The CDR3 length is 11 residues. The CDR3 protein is CSAPDGYTQYF. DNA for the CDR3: TGCAGTGCGCCAGACGGGTATACGCAGTATTTT.

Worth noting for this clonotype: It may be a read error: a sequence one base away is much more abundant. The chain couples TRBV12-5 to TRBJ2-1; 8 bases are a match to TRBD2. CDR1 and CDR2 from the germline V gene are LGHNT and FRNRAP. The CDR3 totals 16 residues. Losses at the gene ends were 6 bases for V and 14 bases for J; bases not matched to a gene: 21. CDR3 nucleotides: TGTGCTAGTGGCGACAGCGGGAGCCCATTGAAGGGGTCGGAGTTCTTC. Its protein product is CASGDSGSPLKGSEFF.

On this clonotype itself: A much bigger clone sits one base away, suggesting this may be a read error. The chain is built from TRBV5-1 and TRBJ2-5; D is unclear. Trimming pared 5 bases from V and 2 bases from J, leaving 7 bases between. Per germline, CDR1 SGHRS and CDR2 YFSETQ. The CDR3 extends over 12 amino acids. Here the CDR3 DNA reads TGCGCCAGCAGATTAGCTCAAGAGACCCAGTACTTC. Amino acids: CASRLAQETQYF. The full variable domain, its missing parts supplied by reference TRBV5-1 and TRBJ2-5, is KAGVTQTPRYLIKTRGQQVTLSCSPISGHRSVSWYQQTPGQGLQFLFEYFSETQRNKGNFPGRFSGRQFSNSRSEMNVSTLELGDSALYLCASRLAQETQYFGPGTRLLVL.

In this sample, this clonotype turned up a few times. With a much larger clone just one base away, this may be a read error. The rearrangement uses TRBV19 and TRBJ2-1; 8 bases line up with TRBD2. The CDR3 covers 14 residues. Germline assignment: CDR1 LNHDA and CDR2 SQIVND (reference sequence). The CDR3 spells CASGIGTRFNEQFF. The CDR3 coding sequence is TGTGCCAGTGGTATCGGGACTAGATTCAATGAGCAGTTCTTC.

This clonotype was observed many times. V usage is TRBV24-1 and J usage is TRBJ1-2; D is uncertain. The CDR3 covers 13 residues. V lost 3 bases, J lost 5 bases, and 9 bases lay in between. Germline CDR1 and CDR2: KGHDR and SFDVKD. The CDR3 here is CATSDHSLYGYTF. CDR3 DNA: TGTGCCACCAGTGATCACTCCCTGTATGGCTACACCTTC.

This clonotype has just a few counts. This CDR3 is CASSEEGNTEAFF. The CDR3 nucleotides are TGTGCCAGCAGTGAAGAAGGGAACACTGAAGCTTTCTTT. V gene TRBV2 combines with J gene TRBJ1-1; D uncertain. The germline V and J ends were trimmed by 1 base and 1 base, with 4 bases remaining between them. This CDR3 spans 13 amino acids. Germline assignment: CDR1 SNHLY and CDR2 FYNNEI. Full variable domain (outside the CDR3, taken from reference TRBV2 and TRBJ1-1): EPEVTQTPSHQVTQMGQEVILRCVPISNHLYFYWYRQILGQKVEFLVSFYNNEISEKSEIFDDQFSVERPDGSNFTLKIRSTKLEDSAMYFCASSEEGNTEAFFGQGTRLTVV.

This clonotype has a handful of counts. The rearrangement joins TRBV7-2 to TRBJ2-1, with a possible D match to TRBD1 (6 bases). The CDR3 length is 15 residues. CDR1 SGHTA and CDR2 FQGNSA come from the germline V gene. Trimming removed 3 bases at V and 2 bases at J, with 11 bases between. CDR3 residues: CASSFRGRTYNEQFF. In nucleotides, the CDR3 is TGTGCCAGCAGCTTTAGGGGGAGAACCTACAATGAGCAGTTCTTC.

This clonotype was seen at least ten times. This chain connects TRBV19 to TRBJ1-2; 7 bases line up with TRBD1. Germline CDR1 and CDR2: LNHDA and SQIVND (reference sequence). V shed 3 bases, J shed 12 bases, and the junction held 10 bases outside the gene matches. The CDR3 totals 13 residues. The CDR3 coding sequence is TGTGCCAGTAGTATTTTGAGGACAGGCTCTAACACCTTC. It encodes CASSILRTGSNTF.

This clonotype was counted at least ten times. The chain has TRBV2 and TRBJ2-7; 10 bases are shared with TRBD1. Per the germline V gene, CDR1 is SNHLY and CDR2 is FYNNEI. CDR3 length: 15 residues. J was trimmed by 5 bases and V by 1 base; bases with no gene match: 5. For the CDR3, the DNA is TGTGCCAGCAGTGAAGGACAGGGGGCATGGGACGAGCAGTACTTC. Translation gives CASSEGQGAWDEQYF.

The DNA for the CDR3 is TGTGCCAGCAGCTTAGGGTCTACCCAGATATACAATGAGCAGTTCTTC. Translating gives CASSLGSTQIYNEQFF. The chain uses TRBV13 and TRBJ2-1; D is undetermined. The germline V gene encodes CDR1 PRHDT and CDR2 FYEKMQ (reference sequence). The length of the CDR3 is 16 residues. Trimming stripped 0 bases from V and 4 bases from J, with 13 bases between.

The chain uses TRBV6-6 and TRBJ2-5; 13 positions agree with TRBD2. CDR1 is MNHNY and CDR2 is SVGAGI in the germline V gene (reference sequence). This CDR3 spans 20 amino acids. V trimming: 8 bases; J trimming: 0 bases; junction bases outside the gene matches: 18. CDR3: CASRRKGTSGEVRYQETQYF. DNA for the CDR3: TGTGCCAGCCGTAGAAAGGGGACTAGCGGGGAGGTACGGTACCAAGAGACCCAGTACTTC.

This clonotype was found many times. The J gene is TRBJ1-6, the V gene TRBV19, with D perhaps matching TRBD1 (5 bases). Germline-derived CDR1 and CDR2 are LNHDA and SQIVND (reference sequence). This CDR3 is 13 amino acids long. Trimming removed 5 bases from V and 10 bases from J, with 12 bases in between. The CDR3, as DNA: TGTGCCAGTAGTGGGGCCCCGGGATCACCCCTCCACTTT. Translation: CASSGAPGSPLHF.